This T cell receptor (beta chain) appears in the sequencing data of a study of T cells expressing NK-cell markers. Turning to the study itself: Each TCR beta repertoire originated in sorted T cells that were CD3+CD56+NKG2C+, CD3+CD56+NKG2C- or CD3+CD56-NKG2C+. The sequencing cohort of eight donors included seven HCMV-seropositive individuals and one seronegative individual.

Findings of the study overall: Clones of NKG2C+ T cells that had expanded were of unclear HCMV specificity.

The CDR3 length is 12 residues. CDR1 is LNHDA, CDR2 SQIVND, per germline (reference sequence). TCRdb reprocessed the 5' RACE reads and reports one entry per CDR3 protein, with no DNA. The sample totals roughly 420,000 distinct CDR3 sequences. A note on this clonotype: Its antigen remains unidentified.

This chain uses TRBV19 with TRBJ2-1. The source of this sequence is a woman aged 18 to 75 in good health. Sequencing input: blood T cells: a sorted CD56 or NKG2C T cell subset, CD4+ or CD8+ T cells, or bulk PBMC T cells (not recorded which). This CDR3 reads CASSTTYNEQFF.